Listed below are T cell receptor beta chains from one sample, sequenced in a study of cytomegalovirus exposure and HLA in healthy donors. Repertoires were generated with immunoSEQ multiplex PCR, while TCRdb's copy carries only in-frame clones and drops some. Among approximately 160,000 clones listed, about 89% were seen once. Input material: PBMCs. Every receptor here comes from a woman aged 18-29 years in good health and CMV-seropositive. Each CDR3 is given with its conserved first and last residue. D genes are given only for firm matches. Clone size, where shown, is once, few, many, or a class for clones that have expanded.

TRBJ2-1 | TRBD2 | TRBV6-1 | - | TGTGCCAGCAGTGAAGGGGTACTAGCGGGGGGGCCGGATGAGCAGTTCTTC | CASSEGVLAGGPDEQFF
TRBJ1-4 | - | TRBV18 | - | TGTGCCAGCTCACTAGAACAGAGATCAACTAATGAAAAACTGTTTTTT | CASSLEQRSTNEKLFF
TRBJ2-7 | TRBD2 | TRBV4-3 | - | TGCGCCAGCAGCCCACTAGCGGGGGTGAGTGAGCAGTACTTC | CASSPLAGVSEQYF
TRBJ2-5 | TRBD2 | TRBV6-5 | - | TGTGCCAGCAGTTACTCTGGGACTAGCGGAAGAGAGACCCAGTACTTC | CASSYSGTSGRETQYF
TRBJ1-1 | - | TRBV2 | - | TGTGCCAGCAGTGAACAGGGCACTGAAGCTTTCTTT | CASSEQGTEAFF
TRBJ2-2 | TRBD2 | TRBV10-1 | - | TGCGCCAGCAGTGAGTCCCCACTAGCGGGGGGTAACACCGGGGAGCTGTTTTTT | CASSESPLAGGNTGELFF
TRBJ2-1 | TRBD1 | TRBV28 | few | TGTGCCAGCAGACCGGGACAGGGGGTCTACAATGAGCAGTTCTTC | CASRPGQGVYNEQFF
TRBJ2-5 | - | TRBV27 | - | TGTGCCAGCAGTTCCCGCGGGGCAGGCCGAGAGACCCAGTACTTC | CASSSRGAGRETQYF
TRBJ2-3 | TRBD2 | TRBV19 | - | TGTGCCAGTAGTATAGACCGAGCGGGGGGGAGAGATACGCAGTATTTT | CASSIDRAGGRDTQYF
TRBJ1-2 | TRBD1 | TRBV4-1 | - | TGCGCCAGCAGCCCTGACAGGGGTTGGGGCTACACCTTC | CASSPDRGWGYTF
TRBJ2-1 | TRBD1 | TRBV5-4 | - | TGTGCCAGCAGCTCTTTACAGGGGAATGGTGAGCAGTTCTTC | CASSSLQGNGEQFF
TRBJ2-3 | - | TRBV7-2 | - | TGTGCCAGCAGCTTAGCGGGAGGCACAGATACGCAGTATTTT | CASSLAGGTDTQYF
TRBJ2-1 | TRBD2 | TRBV11-2 | - | TGTGCCAGCAGCTCACTAGCGGGAGGGGTTGAGCAGTTCTTC | CASSSLAGGVEQFF
TRBJ2-7 | - | TRBV7-6 | - | TGTGCCAGCAGACTCCTAAAGGGGGTTATCTACGAGCAGTACTTC | CASRLLKGVIYEQYF
TRBJ1-1 | - | TRBV6-5 | - | TGTGCCAGCAGTCTTGAGAGCGTCGGCACTGAAGCTTTCTTT | CASSLESVGTEAFF
TRBJ2-5 | TRBD2 | TRBV4-2 | - | TGTGCCAGCAGCCAAGGGGGACTAGGGGAAGAGACCCAGTACTTC | CASSQGGLGEETQYF
TRBJ2-7 | - | TRBV10-3 | - | TGTGCCATCGGCCAATCAGTCTCCGAGCAGTACTTC | CAIGQSVSEQYF
TRBJ2-3 | - | TRBV6-6 | - | TGTGCCAGCACTGAACGAATAGGGGGCACAGATACGCAGTATTTT | CASTERIGGTDTQYF
TRBJ2-5 | - | TRBV7-9 | - | TGTGCCAGCAGCTTATTGAGGGAGACCCAGTACTTC | CASSLLRETQYF
TRBJ2-7 | - | TRBV20-1 | - | TGCAGTGCGGGGACTGCCTACGAGCAGTACTTC | CSAGTAYEQYF
TRBJ2-7 | - | TRBV18 | - | TGTGCCAGCTCACCACTTCCCAGGGATGCCTACGAGCAGTACTTC | CASSPLPRDAYEQYF
TRBJ1-3 | - | TRBV13 | - | TGTGCCAGCAGCATTGCGTTGAACACCATATATTTT | CASSIALNTIYF
TRBJ2-2 | - | TRBV7-2 | - | TGTGCCAGCAGCTTACTGTGGGGCGGCGGGGAGCTGTTTTTT | CASSLLWGGGELFF
TRBJ1-1 | - | TRBV5-1 | - | TGCGCCAGCAGCTTGGGTGTAGAGAAAGCTTTCTTT | CASSLGVEKAFF
TRBJ1-3 | TRBD1 | TRBV14 | - | TGTGCCAGCAGCCAAGATACGACAGGGACAGGAAACACCATATATTTT | CASSQDTTGTGNTIYF
TRBJ1-1 | - | TRBV6-5 | - | TGTGCCAGCAGCTCCCAGGGTTCGGGCACTGAAGCTTTCTTT | CASSSQGSGTEAFF
TRBJ1-2 | - | TRBV6-6 | - | TGTGCCAGCAGTTACCAGCTGGGCCTAATACGAGATGGCTACACCTTC | CASSYQLGLIRDGYTF
TRBJ2-2 | - | TRBV9 | - | TGTGCCAGCAGTCACGTAGGGGACACCGGGGAGCTGTTTTTT | CASSHVGDTGELFF
TRBJ2-1 | TRBD1 | TRBV4-3 | - | TGCGCCAGCAGCCAAAAACCGGGACAGGGGGGATTGAATGAGCAGTTCTTC | CASSQKPGQGGLNEQFF
TRBJ2-7 | - | TRBV7-2 | - | TGTGCCAGCAGCTTCACGGGAAGCTCCTACGAGCAGTACTTC | CASSFTGSSYEQYF
TRBJ2-3 | - | TRBV29-1 | once | TGCAGCGCTGGGTCGGCGGAGCTCACAGATACGCAGTATTTT | CSAGSAELTDTQYF
TRBJ2-2 | - | TRBV30 | - | TGTGCCTGGACCAGGGGCACCATAAACACCGGGGAGCTGTTTTTT | CAWTRGTINTGELFF
TRBJ1-2 | TRBD1 | TRBV4-2 | few | TGTGCCAGCAGCCGCGGACAGGCGAATGGCTACACCTTC | CASSRGQANGYTF